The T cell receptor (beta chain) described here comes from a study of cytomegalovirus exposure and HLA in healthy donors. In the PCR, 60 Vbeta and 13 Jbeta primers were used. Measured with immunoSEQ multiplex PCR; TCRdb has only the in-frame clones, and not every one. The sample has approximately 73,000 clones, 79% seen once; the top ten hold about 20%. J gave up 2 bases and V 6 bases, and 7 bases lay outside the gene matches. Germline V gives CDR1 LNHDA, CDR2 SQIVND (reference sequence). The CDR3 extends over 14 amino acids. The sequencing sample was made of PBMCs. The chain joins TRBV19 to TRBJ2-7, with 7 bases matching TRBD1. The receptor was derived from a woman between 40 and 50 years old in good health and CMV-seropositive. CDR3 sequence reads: CASSPDRVAYEQYF. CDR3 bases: TGTGCCAGTAGCCCAGACAGGGTCGCCTACGAGCAGTACTTC.